The TCR beta chain described here comes from a study of T-cell reconstitution after alpha-beta-depleted transplantation in children (dated by TCRdb to the mid-2010s). Regarding the research as a whole: Using TCR repertoire profiling, the study followed T-cell immune reconstitution in a quantitative way in children after TCRalphabeta/CD19-depleted allogeneic hematopoietic cell transplantation. Paper-wide results and their limitations: The apparently early recovery of alphabetaT-cell counts about two months after transplant reportedly depended on only several hundred rapidly expanded clones that came from non-depleted graft cells. The frequencies of hyperexpanded clones fell over the following months, and after one year, T-cell counts and TCRbeta diversity were mostly attributed to newly produced T cells. In some patients, the high TCRbeta diversity seen at day 60 was put down to recipient T cells and intrathymic progenitors that had survived conditioning.

Library preparation was by PCR. These reads were obtained on an Illumina HiSeq 2500. Molecular barcoding was employed in the preparation of TCR libraries, with unique molecular identifiers being used to normalize TCRbeta repertoire quantification. TCRdb reanalyzed the raw reads on its own, using fastp at Q25 for trimming and MiXCR for clone calling, and kept in-frame beta chains. Entries are consolidated by CDR3 protein sequence, retaining the most common genes and DNA. Present in this sample are roughly 420,000 distinct CDR3 sequences, 15% to 20% of which were seen just once. Jointly, the top ten make up around 28% of the sample. This specimen's treatment or condition label, per the study, means: allogeneic hematopoietic cell transplantation with graft depleted of TCRalphabeta T cells and CD19 B cells. Transplant recipients were children who received TCRalphabeta/CD19-depleted allogeneic hematopoietic cell grafts.

To note about this clonotype: This clone's antigen is unknown. Qualities for individual bases were not recorded, and no much larger clone is one base off.

This sequence originates from a boy under three years old who had a stem cell transplant for Wiskott-Aldrich syndrome, so the T cells may come from the graft donor. The material sequenced was PBMCs, mostly from graft donor cells, taken 360 days after TCRalphabeta/CD19-depleted stem cell transplant.

The nucleotide sequence is TGCAGCGTCCCGGGACAAGGAGGCAATCAGCCCCAGCATTTT. This sequence encodes CSVPGQGGNQPQHF. The chain links TRBV29-1 with TRBJ1-5, with TRBD1 perhaps the D gene, on 6 matching bases. V and J lose 6 bases and 2 bases, and a span of 14 bases separates them. The CDR1 and CDR2 encoded by the germline V gene are SQVTM and ANQGSEA. The CDR3 has 14 amino acids, counting the end cysteine and phenylalanine. Left in the record is the CDR3 DNA by itself, 42 bases read in frame from the first base.